Shown below are 29 T cell receptor beta chains from a single sample sequenced in a study of radiotherapy plus CTLA-4 blockade in lung cancer. The table came from immunoSEQ multiplex PCR; TCRdb's copy has only in-frame clones and leaves some out. Of 49,000 or so clones detected, less than 85% appear once; the ten largest clones hold around 8.3%. The material was peripheral blood, obtained from a patient treated with radiotherapy plus ipilimumab. The receptors shown here come from a human donor with non-small cell lung cancer who had stable disease on radiotherapy plus ipilimumab.

This clone was found a few times. This chain connects TRBV6-1 to TRBJ2-2; tentatively, D is TRBD2 (7 bases). Germline loops: CDR1 MNHNS, CDR2 SASEGT. The V end was cut by 7 bases, the J end by 7 bases, with 16 bases between. The CDR3 is 14 residues long. The CDR3 here is CASIVGGLVGELFF. As DNA, the CDR3 is TGTGCCAGCATAGTGGGGGGGCTCGTCGGGGAGCTGTTTTTT.

This sequence joins TRBV6-5 and TRBJ1-1; 7 bases agree with TRBD1. The germline V gene encodes CDR1 MNHEY and CDR2 SVGAGI. This CDR3 is built from 13 residues. The V and J ends lost 4 bases and 4 bases, in that order; junction bases with no gene match: 3. CDR3 sequence reads: CASSFTGATEAFF. In nucleotides, the CDR3 is TGTGCCAGCAGTTTTACAGGGGCCACTGAAGCTTTCTTT.

The V call is TRBV4-3, the J call TRBJ2-3; TRBD1 matches at 9 bases. There are 18 residues in the CDR3. V gave up 0 bases and J gave up 4 bases; unmatched junction bases: 11. CDR1 is LGHNA and CDR2 is YSLEER in the germline V gene. CDR3 DNA sequence: TGCGCCAGCAGCCAAGATTGGGGACAGGGTGCAAACCCAGATACGCAGTATTTT. Amino acids: CASSQDWGQGANPDTQYF.

This clone turned up a few times. V gene TRBV7-9 combines with J gene TRBJ1-3; D call uncertain. CDR3 length: 17 amino acids. CDR1 SEHNR and CDR2 FQNEAQ come from the germline V gene (reference sequence). The V end lost 7 bases, the J end lost 0 bases, and 19 bases lay between the germline ends. CDR3 nucleotides: TGTGCCAGCACCCCCCCAGTGACTTACAGCTCTGGAAACACCATATATTTT. Its protein product is CASTPPVTYSSGNTIYF.

The chain combines TRBV6-5 with TRBJ2-2; perhaps D is TRBD1 or TRBD2 (6 bases each). Trimming took 5 bases from V and 7 from J, leaving 11 bases between them. CDR3 length: 13 residues. CDR1 and CDR2 (germline): MNHEY, SVGAGI. This CDR3 reads CASSPRGGGELFF. Here the CDR3 DNA reads TGTGCCAGCAGTCCCAGGGGAGGCGGGGAGCTGTTTTTT.

The rearrangement joins TRBV16 to TRBJ1-5; D is undetermined. The CDR3 runs to 17 residues. Germline V gene lookup returns CDR1 KGHSY and CDR2 FQNENV. Trimming stripped 3 bases from V and 0 bases from J, with 15 bases between. This chain's CDR3 is CASSHSAPSYSNQPQHF. The DNA for the CDR3 is TGTGCCAGCAGCCACTCAGCCCCCAGTTATAGCAATCAGCCCCAGCATTTT.

This chain links TRBV29-1 with TRBJ1-1; D is possibly TRBD1 (5 bases). The germline gives CDR1 SQVTM, CDR2 ANQGSEA. V lost 6 bases and J lost 6, with 11 bases in between. This CDR3 is 11 amino acids long. CDR3 loop: CSVGTAPEAFF. In DNA, the CDR3 is TGCAGCGTCGGGACCGCCCCTGAAGCTTTCTTT.

The CDR3 DNA reads as TGTGCCAGCAGCTGGGGGACAGCCTACGAGCAGTACTTC. Translated: CASSWGTAYEQYF. V usage is TRBV11-2 and J usage is TRBJ2-7; TRBD1 aligns across 7 bases. Germline V lookup: CDR1 SGHAT, CDR2 FQNNGV. After removal of 4 bases from V and 2 bases from J, the junction contained 2 bases not matched to a gene. The CDR3 has 13 residues.

The chain has TRBV5-4 and TRBJ2-1, with TRBD1 as a possible D gene (6 bases). This CDR3 has 15 amino acids. Germline-derived CDR1 and CDR2 are SGHNT and YYREEE (reference sequence). Trimming pared 4 bases from V and 11 bases from J, leaving 22 bases between. The CDR3 bases are TGTGCCAGCAGCCCCCCGGGACAAGGGACAATGAAGCAGTTCTTC. Translating it yields CASSPPGQGTMKQFF.

This clone was seen a handful of times. The gene calls are TRBV6-5 and TRBJ1-2, with 10 bases aligning to TRBD1. Unmatched junction bases numbered 4, after V lost 7 bases and J lost 2 bases. The CDR3 consists of 14 residues. Germline V lookup: CDR1 MNHEY, CDR2 SVGAGI. The CDR3, as DNA: TGTGCCAGCACAGAGGGACAGGGGAACTATGGCTACACCTTC. It specifies CASTEGQGNYGYTF.

This rearrangement joins TRBV30 to TRBJ2-3; TRBD1 agrees at 9 bases. In germline, CDR1 is GTSNPN, CDR2 SVGIG (reference sequence). After removal of 2 bases from V and 1 base from J, the junction contained 7 bases not matched to a gene. This CDR3 is built from 16 residues. The CDR3 sequence: CAWSKLTGGGTDTQYF. The CDR3 region has the DNA TGTGCCTGGAGTAAACTGACAGGGGGAGGCACAGATACGCAGTATTTT.

V gene TRBV9 combines with J gene TRBJ2-4; D tentatively reads TRBD1 or TRBD2 (5 bases each). The CDR3 has 14 residues. Per germline, CDR1 SGDLS and CDR2 YYNGEE. The V end lost 3 bases, the J end lost 6 bases, and 13 bases lay between the germline ends. CDR3 nucleotides: TGTGCCAGCAGCGCAAGAGGGGAGACAAACATTCAGTACTTC. The encoded protein is CASSARGETNIQYF.

The chain carries TRBV11-2 and TRBJ1-5; D might be TRBD1 (6 bases). The V gene lost 1 base and the J gene lost 2 bases, with 6 bases spanning the gap. Germline CDR1 and CDR2: SGHAT and FQNNGV. This CDR3 has 14 amino acids. In nucleotides, the CDR3 is TGTGCCAGCAGCTTAGCAGGGGGCAATCAGCCCCAGCATTTT. As protein: CASSLAGGNQPQHF. The complete variable domain, with remaining parts taken from reference TRBV11-2 and TRBJ1-5, reads EAGVAQSPRYKIIEKRQSVAFWCNPISGHATLYWYQQILGQGPKLLIQFQNNGVVDDSQLPKDRFSAERLKGVDSTLKIQPAKLEDSAVYLCASSLAGGNQPQHFGDGTRLSIL.

J is TRBJ2-6 and V is TRBV21-1; no DNA check was done on the table's D call, TRBD1. TRBV21-1 is listed as a pseudogene. The CDR3 consists of 18 residues. The CDR3 nucleotides read TGTGCCAGCAGCAAAGACCTCCAGGGTCTAAATGGGGCCAACGTCCTGACTTTC. Encoded protein: CASSKDLQGLNGANVLTF.

The rearrangement joins TRBV7-2 to TRBJ1-6; TRBD1 aligns across 8 bases. CDR1 SGHTA and CDR2 FQGNSA come from the germline V gene. V dropped 5 bases and J dropped 12; count of bases not matched to a gene: 6. The CDR3 loop spans 13 amino acids. CDR3 region: CASSLGQGRPLHF. The CDR3, as DNA: TGTGCCAGCAGCCTAGGACAGGGCCGACCCCTCCACTTT.

This sequence joins TRBV2 and TRBJ1-2; D might be TRBD1 (6 bases). V was clipped by 2 bases and J by 5 bases, with 12 bases between them. Germline CDR1 and CDR2: SNHLY and FYNNEI. The CDR3 contains 14 residues. CDR3 residues: CASSEPGAIYGYTF. CDR3 sequence (DNA): TGTGCCAGCAGTGAACCGGGGGCGATTTATGGCTACACCTTC.

The chain uses TRBV6-5 and TRBJ1-1, with D uncertain. The V end lost 5 bases, the J end lost 2 bases, and 12 bases lay between the germline ends. The germline CDR1 and CDR2 sequences are MNHEY and SVGAGI. There are 14 residues in the CDR3. The CDR3 coding sequence is TGTGCCAGCAGTGAAGGGCAGATCAACACTGAAGCTTTCTTT. Protein sequence: CASSEGQINTEAFF.

This chain connects TRBV9 to TRBJ2-1; D perhaps matches TRBD2 (6 bases). CDR3 length: 15 amino acids. Germline-derived CDR1 and CDR2 are SGDLS and YYNGEE. V dropped 0 bases and J dropped 1 base, with 8 bases sitting between them. The CDR3 DNA follows: TGTGCCAGCAGCGTAGCGGGAGATTCCTACAATGAGCAGTTCTTC. Amino acid sequence: CASSVAGDSYNEQFF.

This rearrangement joins TRBV10-3 to TRBJ1-1; tentative D call: TRBD1 (5 bases). The CDR3 is 13 amino acids. The V and J ends lost 4 bases and 11 bases respectively, with 17 bases between them. Germline V gene sequence: CDR1 ENHRY, CDR2 SYGVKD. The CDR3 region has the DNA TGTGCCATCAGTGCTTCCGGGACTATGGACGCTTTCTTT. Translation: CAISASGTMDAFF.

The rearrangement links TRBV5-1 to TRBJ2-5, with D possibly TRBD2 on 5 matching bases. Germline values: CDR1 SGHRS, CDR2 YFSETQ. The CDR3 has 13 residues. V gave up 1 base and J gave up 2 bases, with 6 bases separating them. This chain's CDR3 is CASSLTRQETQYF. CDR3 nucleotide sequence: TGCGCCAGCAGCTTGACTAGGCAAGAGACCCAGTACTTC.

The gene calls are TRBV29-1 and TRBJ1-1; D gene ambiguous. The CDR3 sequence is 13 residues long. Between the trimmed V and J ends, which lost 7 bases and 0 bases, there was a span of 12 bases. Germline loops: CDR1 SQVTM, CDR2 ANQGSEA. The CDR3 is CSAVSLMNTEAFF. The CDR3 DNA reads as TGCAGCGCCGTAAGCCTAATGAACACTGAAGCTTTCTTT.

This clone was seen a few times. This chain links TRBV10-3 with TRBJ1-2, with 11 nucleotides matching TRBD1. CDR3 length: 14 residues. The ends lost 5 bases at V and 8 bases at J; junction bases unmatched: 7. Germline V gives CDR1 ENHRY, CDR2 SYGVKD. The CDR3 nucleotides are TGTGCCATCAGTACCGGACAGGGGGCTGTGGGCTACACCTTC. As protein: CAISTGQGAVGYTF.

The rearrangement links TRBV6-4 to TRBJ1-6; TRBD1 might be the D (5 bases). V gave up 8 bases and J gave up 10 bases, with 15 bases separating them. CDR3 length: 13 residues. Germline lookup yields CDR1 MRHNA and CDR2 SNTAGT. The CDR3 bases are TGTGCCAGCCGCGCAGGGATGGGCTCACCCCTCCACTTT. It yields the protein CASRAGMGSPLHF.

A few counts support this clone. The J gene is TRBJ2-7, the V gene TRBV7-2; D may be TRBD1 or TRBD2 (5 bases each). The CDR3 spans 13 residues. V was pared by 2 bases and J by 6 bases, with 11 bases between. Germline CDR1 reads SGHTA; CDR2 reads FQGNSA. In nucleotides, the CDR3 is TGTGCCAGCAGCTTATTTCCAGGGAGCGAGCAGTACTTC. The encoded protein is CASSLFPGSEQYF.

The V call is TRBV9, the J call TRBJ2-7, with 11 bases fitting TRBD2. Trimming took 2 bases from V and 3 from J; bases not matched to a gene: 4. The CDR3 is made up of 15 amino acids. Germline V gene data show CDR1 as SGDLS and CDR2 as YYNGEE. The DNA of the CDR3 is TGTGCCAGCAGCGTGGGGACTAGCGGAAACTACGAGCAGTACTTC. Protein sequence: CASSVGTSGNYEQYF. Looking up the rest from reference TRBV9 and TRBJ2-7 gives the full variable domain: DSGVTQTPKHLITATGQRVTLRCSPRSGDLSVYWYQQSLDQGLQFLIQYYNGEERAKGNILERFSAQQFPDLHSELNLSSLELGDSALYFCASSVGTSGNYEQYFGPGTRLTVT.

This sequence joins TRBV19 and TRBJ2-1; TRBD2 matches 11 bases. This CDR3 spans 14 amino acids. The J segment lost 5 bases and the V segment lost 4 bases, leaving 1 base of the junction unmatched. CDR1 is LNHDA, CDR2 SQIVND, per germline (reference sequence). The CDR3 sequence is CASSRGLADNEQFF. In nucleotides, the CDR3 is TGTGCCAGTAGTAGGGGACTAGCGGACAATGAGCAGTTCTTC.

In this sample, this clone turned up a few times. The chain couples TRBV6-1 to TRBJ2-5; perhaps TRBD1 as D (6 bases). CDR1 and CDR2 from the germline V gene are MNHNS and SASEGT. The CDR3 sequence is 15 residues long. The ends were cut back, 3 bases at V and 2 bases at J, with 13 bases in the middle. The CDR3 region is CASSDRGSFQETQYF. CDR3 bases: TGTGCCAGCAGTGACAGGGGATCATTTCAAGAGACCCAGTACTTC.

The chain uses TRBV19 and TRBJ2-7; 8 positions agree with TRBD2. V shed 2 bases, J shed 7 bases, and the junction held 16 bases outside the gene matches. There are 17 residues in the CDR3. Germline assignment: CDR1 LNHDA and CDR2 SQIVND (reference sequence). CDR3 loop: CASSISIGGAPRGEQYV. Written as DNA, the CDR3 is TGTGCCAGTAGTATATCTATCGGGGGGGCCCCTCGAGGGGAGCAGTACGTC.

The gene calls are TRBV19 and TRBJ2-7; 7 bases match TRBD1. In germline, CDR1 is LNHDA, CDR2 SQIVND (reference sequence). CDR3 length: 13 residues. The trim removed 4 bases at V and 3 bases at J, leaving 3 bases unmatched. The CDR3 region has the DNA TGTGCCAGTAGTACTAGACAGGGCTACGAGCAGTACTTC. Translated, it gives CASSTRQGYEQYF.